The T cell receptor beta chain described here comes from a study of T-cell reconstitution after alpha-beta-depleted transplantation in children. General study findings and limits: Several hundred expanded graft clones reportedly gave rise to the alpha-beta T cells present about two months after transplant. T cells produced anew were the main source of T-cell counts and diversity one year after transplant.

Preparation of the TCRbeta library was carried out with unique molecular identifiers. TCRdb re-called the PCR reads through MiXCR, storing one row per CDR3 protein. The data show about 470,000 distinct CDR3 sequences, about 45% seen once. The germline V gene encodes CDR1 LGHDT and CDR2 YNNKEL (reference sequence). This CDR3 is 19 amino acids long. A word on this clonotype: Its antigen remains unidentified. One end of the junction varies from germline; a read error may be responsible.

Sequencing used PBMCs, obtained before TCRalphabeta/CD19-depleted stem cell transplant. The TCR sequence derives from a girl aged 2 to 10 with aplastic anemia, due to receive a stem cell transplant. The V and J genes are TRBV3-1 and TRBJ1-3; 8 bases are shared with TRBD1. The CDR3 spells CTSSFRQGSFLRRGNTIYF. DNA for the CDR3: TGTACCAGCAGCTTTAGACAGGGGAGCTTTCTTCGCCGCGGAAACACCATATATTTT.